This entry is about one TCR beta chain. The specificity of this receptor is unknown. Within one base of it there is no much larger clone, and no base qualities were kept. TCRbeta CDR3 regions were amplified from genomic DNA by means of the immunoSEQ Assay, a bias-controlled multiplex PCR. Processing in the source paper ran as follows. Nucleated cell counts per sample were estimated from amplification of reference gene primers within the assay. Sequence reads were collapsed and filtered to measure the absolute abundance of every unique TCRbeta CDR3 rearrangement. Productive Simpson clonality was computed per sample as the square root of Simpson's diversity index over productive rearrangements. The table comes from immuneACCESS by way of TCRdb, which keeps in-frame sequences with V and J called. Part of the clones is missing from these tables; in studies checked, under half for an unresolved V gene and the rest for unknown reasons. The V and J calls and clone size come from that table; D and trimming were worked out from the DNA. The sample profile shows approximately 220,000 clones; around four fifths of them were found once. Clones ranked in the top ten supply approximately 5.1% of the sample.

These data belong to a study of blood T cell repertoires in COVID-19 (dated by TCRdb to the early 2020s). At the level of the whole study: The collaborator samples originated in the United States, Italy and Spain and spanned the acute and convalescent phases of COVID-19. The prospective study material was composed of cDNA or gDNA derived from T cells, B-cell-depleted T cells, or PBMCs. Subjects who had been exposed to COVID-19, were actively infected with it, or had recovered from it provided the deeply sampled blood TCRbeta repertoires that made up the dataset. The repertoires were released in a freely available public database meant as a resource for research on the immune response to SARS-CoV-2. Samples were obtained from the ongoing ImmuneRACE study (first 160 participants) and from 1,000 to 1,500 subjects provided by 6 global collaborators. A de-identified subject ID, COVID-19 status, age in years and sex were almost always included in the sample metadata. Where HLA class I and class II types were available, the types were taken from metadata supplied by the sample provider, not from assay-based typing.

Per the germline V gene (reference sequence), LNHDA is the CDR1 and SQIVND is the CDR2. The CDR3 spans 15 residues, from the cysteine through the phenylalanine. Only the CDR3 region is kept as DNA, spanning 45 bases read in frame from base 1. Trimming removed 6 bases from V and 3 bases from J, leaving 17 bases between the germline ends. Another Seattle source contributed samples from volunteer blood donors who had recovered from COVID-19. The collaborating institutions used their own protocols to collect whole blood in K2EDTA tubes. For TCRbeta analysis, collaborators shipped samples as frozen whole blood, isolated PBMCs, or DNA extracted from either of those sample types. Summary of the overall study and its limitations: How much clinical and demographic metadata was included differed by source and by participant, and the metadata was provided uncurated.

This sequence originates from an older woman who had recovered from COVID-19. The chain is encoded by TRBV19 joined to TRBJ1-2; the D gene cannot be resolved reliably. The specimen was peripheral blood. The DNA reads TGTGCCAGTAGATCAAGTGGCACCGGGGACTATGGCTACACCTTC. It encodes CASRSSGTGDYGYTF.